Following are 5 T cell receptor beta chains from one sample sequenced in a study of blood T cell repertoires in COVID-19. Measured with immunoSEQ multiplex PCR; TCRdb has only the in-frame clones, and not every one. The table has 250,000 to 300,000 clones, 89% seen once. The sample was peripheral blood. The source is an older woman with acute or convalescent COVID-19.

This clone was seen just once. As DNA, the CDR3 is TGTGCCAGTAGTTTCCCGCCGGGGGTAAGCGGGGGCCTACAAGAGACCCAGTACTTC. Amino acid sequence: CASSFPPGVSGGLQETQYF. The gene calls are TRBV19 and TRBJ2-5, with 8 positions matching TRBD2. The trim removed 5 bases at V and 2 bases at J, leaving 19 bases unmatched. The CDR3 has 19 residues. Germline V gene data show CDR1 as LNHDA and CDR2 as SQIVND (reference sequence).

This clone was counted only a few times. This rearrangement joins TRBV6-5 to TRBJ2-1; the match to TRBD1 covers 7 bases. J was trimmed by 10 bases and V by 5 bases; bases with no gene match: 11. The CDR3 is 14 residues long. Germline-derived CDR1 and CDR2 are MNHEY and SVGAGI. This CDR3 reads CASSLRLAQGEQFF. CDR3 bases: TGTGCCAGCAGTCTGCGTTTAGCACAGGGGGAGCAGTTCTTC.

The V gene is TRBV5-1, the J gene TRBJ2-2, with D maybe TRBD2 (6 bases). Germline V lookup: CDR1 SGHRS, CDR2 YFSETQ. CDR3 length equals 15 residues. V was clipped by 2 bases and J by 4 bases, with 12 bases between them. The chain's CDR3 is CASSFGRGGTGELFF. The CDR3 nucleotides are TGCGCCAGCAGCTTCGGGCGGGGAGGCACCGGGGAGCTGTTTTTT.

The gene calls are TRBV6-2 or TRBV6-3 and TRBJ1-5; the match to TRBD1 covers 8 bases. Germline trimming cut 1 base from V and 3 bases from J; bases unmatched to any gene: 8. Germline-derived CDR1 and CDR2 are MNHEY and SVGEGT. This CDR3 is 17 amino acids long. CDR3 region: CASSYYQTGATNQPQHF. In DNA form, the CDR3 reads TGTGCCAGCAGTTACTACCAGACAGGGGCTACCAATCAGCCCCAGCATTTT.

The chain joins TRBV27 to TRBJ1-2, with D unresolved. The CDR3 has 13 residues. Per the germline V gene, CDR1 is MNHEY and CDR2 is SMNVEV (reference sequence). V lost 8 bases to trimming and J lost 8 bases, with 18 bases between them. The CDR3 bases are TGTGCCAGCTGGAGCCGGGGAGGATGGGGCTACACCTTC. Amino acids: CASWSRGGWGYTF.